This T cell receptor (beta chain) originates from a study of regulatory T cells in long-lasting Graves disease. In its sample, this clonotype was seen a few times. What it binds is unknown. HTBI primers from iRepertoire and Arm-PCR of CDR3 regions yielded the TCR beta libraries. One entry per CDR3 protein, called by TCRdb with MiXCR from the multiplex PCR reads. This table holds 400,000 to 650,000 distinct CDR3 sequences, around 16% found once. Noted time point: newly diagnosed GD, antithyroid drugs for less than 3 months. PBMC RNA was the source of the TCR library. Germline-derived CDR1 and CDR2 are DFQATT and SNEGSKA (reference sequence). Trimming removed 5 bases from V and 2 bases from J; junction bases left unmatched: 4. The CDR3 is made up of 14 amino acids. Overall study results and limits: Less diverse TCR repertoires were seen in persistent Graves' patients than in newly diagnosed ones.

These data also featured in a second study, about T cells in Graves' hyperthyroidism and ophthalmopathy. This second study says: A set of HTBI primers served as the primers for a first-round RT-PCR of the TCR CDR3. Stable hyperthyroidism and ophthalmopathy were separated using 13 V-J signatures.

This sequence originates from a woman aged 35-65 years with Graves disease. This specimen was peripheral blood mononuclear cells (PBMCs), taken at new diagnosis, from a patient treated with antithyroid drugs. This rearrangement joins TRBV20-1 to TRBJ1-5; 9 bases are shared with TRBD1. The CDR3 sequence: CSARTGVGNQPQHF. Written as DNA, the CDR3 is TGCAGTGCTCGGACAGGGGTTGGCAATCAGCCCCAGCATTTT.